This T cell receptor beta chain stems from a study of lymphopenia after photon versus proton radiotherapy. Comments on this clone: Antigen: not known.

Overall study findings and caveats: Post-nadir TCR diversity decline inversely tracked overall survival among those who died. Under photons, naive T cells and diversity fell while effector/memory populations rose. Survival link was tested only in deceased patients; proton benefit remains a possibility. Post-nadir diversity loss with photons came from oligoclonal expansion, particularly CD8+ Temra cells.

Germline values: CDR1 LNHDA, CDR2 SQIVND (reference sequence). The length of the CDR3 is 15 residues. With 6 bases clipped from V and 6 bases from J, the junction kept 13 bases outside the gene matches. Repertoires were generated with immunoSEQ multiplex PCR, while TCRdb's copy carries only in-frame clones and drops some. The table has more than 50,000 clones, around 80% seen once. This chain uses TRBV19 with TRBJ1-2; 7 bases align to TRBD1. The sample consisted of peripheral blood, taken from a patient treated with photon-based radiotherapy. This clonotype was sampled from a man aged 45-60 years with gastric cancer. CDR3 nucleotide sequence: TGTGCCAGTAGCTCTTGGCAGGGGGGTTGGAATGGCTACACCTTC. Its protein is CASSSWQGGWNGYTF.